This TCR beta chain is from a study of response to subunit inactivated influenza vaccine. Overall study results and limits: Seasonal influenza vaccination, on each occasion, was suggested by the authors to recruit few new T cells.

Looked up from germline, CDR1 is MNHEY and CDR2 is SVGAGI. V lost 1 base and J lost 6, with 16 bases in between. The CDR3 is 15 amino acids. TCRdb recomputed calls from the RT-PCR reads with MiXCR, one row per CDR3 protein. The sample includes 600,000 to 700,000 distinct CDR3 sequences, approximately 15% of them seen just once. A word on this clonotype: What it binds is unknown.

Sequenced material: PBMCs from blood, taken around 14 days before vaccination. The sequence was collected from a man over 45 who received an inactivated influenza vaccine. The genes are TRBV6-5 and TRBJ2-7; D call uncertain. The DNA of the CDR3 is TGTGCCAGCAGTTACTTCGGCAGCCAGCCTCGCGAGCAGTACTTC. Its protein product is CASSYFGSQPREQYF.